The 5 T cell receptor beta chains below come from one sample, sequenced in a study of post-analysis software for immune sequencing data. Study results and limitations: When patients were compared with controls, four or five TRBV segments were more frequent, TRBV5-6, TRBV5-1 and TRBV20-1 among them.

These receptors' targets are unknown. cDNA libraries for TCR beta contained unique molecular identifiers. TCRdb recomputed calls from the PCR reads with MiXCR, one row per CDR3 protein. This sample carries about 810,000 distinct CDR3 sequences, approximately 53% of them seen once, and the ten largest clones take 4% to 5.5%. The sequencing input was blood. The origin of the receptors is a girl between 5 and 17 years old with multiple sclerosis.

In DNA form, the CDR3 reads TGCAGTGCTATCGGGCTAGCAAGCAATGAGCAGTTCTTC. It yields the protein CSAIGLASNEQFF. The chain employs TRBV20-1 and TRBJ2-1, with D possibly TRBD2 on 5 matching bases. Trimming took 4 bases from V and 6 from J, leaving 13 bases between them. The CDR3 is 13 residues long. CDR1 is DFQATT, CDR2 SNEGSKA, per germline (reference sequence).

The chain combines TRBV13 with TRBJ2-3, with 7 bases that match TRBD1. Germline-derived CDR1 and CDR2 are PRHDT and FYEKMQ (reference sequence). This CDR3 is built from 15 residues. V was pared by 5 bases and J by 3 bases, with 8 bases of the junction left unmatched. CDR3 nucleotide sequence: TGTGCCAGCAGCCCAACCGGGACAGCTACAGATACGCAGTATTTT. This translates into CASSPTGTATDTQYF.

V is TRBV7-9 and J is TRBJ2-3; no firm D call. Per germline, CDR1 SEHNR and CDR2 FQNEAQ (reference sequence). The ends were cut back, 4 bases at V and 5 bases at J, with 16 bases in the middle. The CDR3 has 15 residues. CDR3 bases: TGTGCCAGCAGCTCCCTACGCGGACGGAAAGATACGCAGTATTTT. Its protein is CASSSLRGRKDTQYF.

In its sample, this clonotype was seen a few times. The rearrangement links TRBV5-1 to TRBJ2-2; 9 bases align to TRBD1. The germline V gene encodes CDR1 SGHRS and CDR2 YFSETQ. The junction had 0 bases not matched to a gene; V was cut back by 3 bases and J by 3 bases. CDR3 length equals 14 residues. The CDR3 sequence: CASSWDRDTGELFF. DNA for the CDR3: TGCGCCAGCAGCTGGGACAGGGACACCGGGGAGCTGTTTTTT. Based on the CDR3 plus reference TRBV5-1 and TRBJ2-2, the full variable domain is KAGVTQTPRYLIKTRGQQVTLSCSPISGHRSVSWYQQTPGQGLQFLFEYFSETQRNKGNFPGRFSGRQFSNSRSEMNVSTLELGDSALYLCASSWDRDTGELFFGEGSRLTVL.

The CDR3 loop is CASSLYSGTGIAKNIQYF. The CDR3 nucleotides read TGTGCCAGCAGTTTATACTCCGGGACAGGGATTGCCAAAAACATTCAGTACTTC. This chain connects TRBV27 to TRBJ2-4, with TRBD1 matching over 9 bases. This CDR3 spans 18 amino acids. The germline V gene encodes CDR1 MNHEY and CDR2 SMNVEV (reference sequence). V was clipped by 1 base and J by 1 base; unmatched bases: 8.